The 13 T cell receptor beta chains presented below share a single source sample, sequenced in a study of OX40 agonist ivuxolimab in advanced cancers. Libraries were prepared by immunoSEQ multiplex PCR; TCRdb keeps only in-frame clonotypes and omits some of them. The data hold over 40,000 clones, with 87% observed a single time. Here the sequenced sample was CD4+ or CD8+ T cells sorted from blood, taken in a trial of the OX40 agonist ivuxolimab. The receptor source for this set is an adult with an advanced solid tumor such as melanoma, head and neck, liver or kidney cancer.

The chain links TRBV7-2 to TRBJ2-4; D call uncertain. Looked up from germline, CDR1 is SGHTA and CDR2 is FQGNSA. The CDR3 has 15 amino acids. Trimming stripped 0 bases from V and 0 bases from J, with 6 bases between. CDR3 nucleotides: TGTGCCAGCAGCTTAGCCTCCTTAGCCAAAAACATTCAGTACTTC. Encoded protein: CASSLASLAKNIQYF.

V gene TRBV4-1 combines with J gene TRBJ2-2; D gene unclear. The CDR3 extends over 14 amino acids. CDR1 and CDR2 from the germline V gene are MGHRA and YSYEKL. The V and J ends lost 2 bases and 3 bases respectively, with 7 bases between them. CDR3 amino acids: CASSQYIDTGELFF. CDR3 DNA sequence: TGCGCCAGCAGCCAATACATAGACACCGGGGAGCTGTTTTTT.

This sequence joins TRBV7-3 and TRBJ2-2; D unresolved. The CDR3 extends over 16 amino acids. Trimming took off 5 bases at V and 0 bases at J, with 13 bases between the two ends. Germline CDR1 reads SGHTA; CDR2 reads FQGTGA. CDR3 residues: CASSPSGFSNTGELFF. In nucleotides, the CDR3 is TGTGCCAGCAGCCCGAGTGGGTTTTCGAACACCGGGGAGCTGTTTTTT.

This clone was observed once. The chain combines TRBV18 with TRBJ2-7; 8 bases are shared with TRBD2. CDR1 and CDR2 (germline): KGHSH, LQKENI. V shed 3 bases and J 5 bases; nucleotides not matched to a gene: 9. This CDR3 is 15 amino acids long. The CDR3 nucleotides read TGTGCCAGCTCACCCGCCGGGACTAGACGCAACGAGCAGTACTTC. Amino acid sequence: CASSPAGTRRNEQYF. The entire variable domain, with the rest obtained from reference TRBV18 and TRBJ2-7, is as follows: NAGVMQNPRHLVRRRGQEARLRCSPMKGHSHVYWYRQLPEEGLKFMVYLQKENIIDESGMPKERFSAEFPKEGPSILRIQQVVRGDSAAYFCASSPAGTRRNEQYFGPGTRLTVT.

This chain uses TRBV5-4 with TRBJ1-1; 7 positions agree with TRBD1. Germline lookup yields CDR1 SGHNT and CDR2 YYREEE (reference sequence). The V and J ends lost 5 bases and 1 base, in that order; junction bases with no gene match: 11. The CDR3 spans 16 residues. CDR3 sequence reads: CASSTDGQETNTEAFF. For the CDR3, the DNA is TGTGCCAGCAGTACAGATGGACAGGAGACGAACACTGAAGCTTTCTTT.

The chain is built from TRBV7-2 and TRBJ2-1; 7 bases match TRBD1. The V gene's germline CDR1 is SGHTA and CDR2 FQGNSA. The CDR3 extends over 15 amino acids. The trim removed 5 bases at V and 4 bases at J, leaving 8 bases unmatched. The CDR3 protein is CASSRTGTAYNEQFF. The CDR3 DNA is TGTGCCAGCAGCCGCACTGGGACAGCATACAATGAGCAGTTCTTC.

The chain uses TRBV4-1 and TRBJ2-1; TRBD2 matches 7 bases. Losses at the gene ends were 6 bases for V and 6 bases for J; bases not matched to a gene: 11. There are 15 residues in the CDR3. CDR1 is MGHRA, CDR2 YSYEKL, per germline. The CDR3 bases are TGCGCCAGCAGTTTGGGGGGTCGGGGGGTCAATGAGCAGTTCTTC. It specifies CASSLGGRGVNEQFF.

This clone was recorded a few times. This rearrangement joins TRBV28 to TRBJ1-5; maybe TRBD1 (5 bases). The CDR3 totals 13 residues. Per germline, CDR1 MDHEN and CDR2 SYDVKM. The germline V and J ends were trimmed by 6 bases and 3 bases, with 9 bases remaining between them. CDR3 in DNA: TGTGCCAGCAGAACAGGCTTCAATCAGCCCCAGCATTTT. It specifies CASRTGFNQPQHF.

The chain uses TRBV19 and TRBJ2-1; D is unclear. The germline V gene encodes CDR1 LNHDA and CDR2 SQIVND (reference sequence). This CDR3 is built from 15 residues. Trimming took off 3 bases at V and 3 bases at J, with 12 bases between the two ends. The CDR3: CASSMRQLGYNEQFF. The CDR3 coding sequence is TGTGCCAGTAGTATGAGGCAACTGGGCTACAATGAGCAGTTCTTC.

The V call is TRBV5-6, the J call TRBJ1-1, with a tentative D call TRBD1 (6 bases). The CDR3 sequence is 17 residues long. V lost 5 bases to trimming and J lost 1 base, with 21 bases between them. Germline-derived CDR1 and CDR2 are SGHDT and YYEEEE. The CDR3 nucleotides read TGTGCCAGCAGGGGGAAACAGCCGGGACATCCGAACACTGAAGCTTTCTTT. Translating gives CASRGKQPGHPNTEAFF.

The chain recombines TRBV6-5 with TRBJ1-5, with no clear D. Trimming removed 6 bases from V and 7 bases from J, with 16 bases in between. Germline V gene lookup returns CDR1 MNHEY and CDR2 SVGAGI. The CDR3 covers 14 residues. CDR3 sequence (DNA): TGTGCCAGCAGCCAACGACACTCTGGGCAGCCCCAGCATTTT. Its translation is CASSQRHSGQPQHF.

The rearrangement links TRBV7-2 to TRBJ2-7; 12 nucleotides line up with TRBD2. The CDR3 is 14 amino acids. In germline, CDR1 is SGHTA, CDR2 FQGNSA. J was trimmed by 1 base and V by 5 bases; bases with no gene match: 0. CDR3 sequence reads: CASSGTSGSYEQYF. The CDR3 DNA is TGTGCCAGCAGCGGGACTAGCGGGTCCTACGAGCAGTACTTC. Full variable domain (rest looked up from reference TRBV7-2 and TRBJ2-7): GAGVSQSPSNKVTEKGKDVELRCDPISGHTALYWYRQSLGQGLEFLIYFQGNSAPDKSGLPSDRFSAERTGGSVSTLTIQRTQQEDSAVYLCASSGTSGSYEQYFGPGTRLTVT.

The DNA of the CDR3 is TGTGCCAGCAGCACCTCGACAGGGGGGGAAGATACGCAGTATTTT. Amino acid sequence: CASSTSTGGEDTQYF. This chain connects TRBV11-2 to TRBJ2-3, with TRBD1 matching 9 bases. V was pared by 5 bases and J by 5 bases, with 8 bases of the junction left unmatched. The V gene's germline CDR1 is SGHAT and CDR2 FQNNGV. The CDR3 length is 15 residues.